The 20 T cell receptor beta chains given below trace back to one sample, sequenced in a study of blood T cell repertoires in COVID-19. Clones were sequenced by immunoSEQ multiplex PCR, and TCRdb holds only the in-frame ones, with some missing. The sample includes around 310,000 clones, approximately 91% of them seen just once. The sequenced sample was PBMCs or T cells enriched from blood (not recorded which). The receptors were gathered from a woman aged 40 to 50 who had recovered from COVID-19.

The chain is built from TRBV5-6 and TRBJ1-5; D gene unclear. Looked up from germline, CDR1 is SGHDT and CDR2 is YYEEEE. Trimming shortened V by 4 bases and J by 6 bases, and 14 bases separated the two germline ends. The CDR3 is made up of 14 amino acids. Here the CDR3 DNA reads TGTGCCAGCAGCCTTGGCGGAGGAGGTCAGCCCCAGCATTTT. Translation: CASSLGGGGQPQHF. Full variable domain (outside the CDR3, taken from reference TRBV5-6 and TRBJ1-5): DAGVTQSPTHLIKTRGQQVTLRCSPKSGHDTVSWYQQALGQGPQFIFQYYEEEERQRGNFPDRFSGHQFPNYSSELNVNALLLGDSALYLCASSLGGGGQPQHFGDGTRLSIL.

V usage is TRBV4-3 and J usage is TRBJ1-1; 9 bases are a match to TRBD1. The CDR3 is made up of 15 amino acids. CDR1 and CDR2 (germline): LGHNA, YSLEER. J was trimmed by 6 bases and V by 0 bases; bases with no gene match: 5. CDR3: CASSQETGGLAEAFF. In nucleotides, the CDR3 is TGCGCCAGCAGCCAAGAAACAGGGGGCTTGGCTGAAGCTTTCTTT.

The chain employs TRBV6-5 and TRBJ2-1; TRBD1 aligns across 7 bases. There are 14 residues in the CDR3. V shed 8 bases, J shed 2 bases, and the junction held 6 bases outside the gene matches. The germline V gene encodes CDR1 MNHEY and CDR2 SVGAGI. CDR3 amino acids: CASSIGGTYNEQFF. CDR3 sequence (DNA): TGTGCCAGCTCCATAGGGGGCACCTACAATGAGCAGTTCTTC.

This chain uses TRBV27 with TRBJ1-5, with TRBD1 matching 10 bases. The CDR3 is 15 residues long. V gave up 7 bases and J gave up 3 bases; unmatched junction bases: 6. Germline CDR1 MNHEY, CDR2 SMNVEV (reference sequence). The CDR3 DNA sequence: TGTGCCAGCAAAACCGGGACAGGGGCCAATCAGCCCCAGCATTTT. Its protein is CASKTGTGANQPQHF.

CDR3 loop: CASRQNRDSYSSYEQYF. The CDR3 region has the DNA TGCGCCAGCAGACAAAACCGGGACTCCTATAGCTCCTACGAGCAGTACTTC. The rearrangement joins TRBV10-1 to TRBJ2-7; D perhaps matches TRBD2 (6 bases). CDR1 and CDR2 (germline): WNHNN, SYGVQD (reference sequence). CDR3 length: 17 residues. V lost 6 bases and J 0 bases, leaving 21 bases between the germline ends.

This clone was seen a single time. Other DNA sequences of this sample code for an identical CDR3. This sequence joins TRBV3-1 (or the pseudogene TRBV3-2) and TRBJ2-7, with D tentatively TRBD2 (6 bases). CDR1 and CDR2 from the germline V gene are LGHDT and YNNKEL (reference sequence). The CDR3 runs to 14 residues. Trimming took off 0 bases at V and 2 bases at J, with 8 bases between the two ends. CDR3 DNA sequence: TGTGCCAGCAGCCAAGACGGCGGGACCTACGAGCAGTACTTC. Translating it yields CASSQDGGTYEQYF.

Only one count was recorded for this clone. The rearrangement links TRBV7-2 to TRBJ1-2, with D possibly matching TRBD1 (5 bases). The CDR3 has 14 residues. Trimming stripped 5 bases from V and 2 bases from J, with 12 bases between. Germline loops: CDR1 SGHTA, CDR2 FQGNSA. This CDR3 reads CASSLQQENYGYTF. The CDR3 coding sequence is TGTGCCAGCAGCCTACAACAGGAAAACTATGGCTACACCTTC. Filled out from reference TRBV7-2 and TRBJ1-2, the complete variable domain reads GAGVSQSPSNKVTEKGKDVELRCDPISGHTALYWYRQSLGQGLEFLIYFQGNSAPDKSGLPSDRFSAERTGGSVSTLTIQRTQQEDSAVYLCASSLQQENYGYTFGSGTRLTVV.

This clone was seen a handful of times. J is TRBJ2-7 and V is TRBV27; tentatively, D is TRBD1 (6 bases). Germline V gene data show CDR1 as MNHEY and CDR2 as SMNVEV (reference sequence). The germline V and J ends were trimmed by 0 bases and 3 bases, with 6 bases remaining between them. This CDR3 is built from 13 residues. This CDR3 reads CASSLSDSYEQYF. The DNA of the CDR3 is TGTGCCAGCAGTTTATCGGACAGCTACGAGCAGTACTTC.

V is TRBV29-1 and J is TRBJ2-3; 12 nucleotides line up with TRBD2. V gave up 1 base and J gave up 5 bases; unmatched junction bases: 4. Looked up from germline, CDR1 is SQVTM and CDR2 is ANQGSEA. The CDR3 has 15 amino acids. This CDR3 is CSVEGTSGAVDTQYF. DNA for the CDR3: TGCAGCGTTGAAGGGACTAGCGGGGCCGTAGATACGCAGTATTTT.

The rearrangement uses TRBV11-3 and TRBJ2-3, with D tentatively TRBD2 (6 bases). The CDR3 length is 14 residues. V was clipped by 3 bases and J by 5 bases, with 12 bases between them. CDR1 is SGHNT and CDR2 is YENEEA in the germline V gene. CDR3 region: CASSFGGDIDTQYF. DNA for the CDR3: TGTGCCAGCAGCTTTGGAGGGGATATAGATACGCAGTATTTT. The variable domain in full, with the rest retrieved from reference TRBV11-3 and TRBJ2-3, is EAGVVQSPRYKIIEKKQPVAFWCNPISGHNTLYWYLQNLGQGPELLIRYENEEAVDDSQLPKDRFSAERLKGVDSTLKIQPAELGDSAVYLCASSFGGDIDTQYFGPGTRLTVL.

The rearrangement links TRBV5-8 to TRBJ1-4; 8 bases are a match to TRBD1. Per germline, CDR1 SGHTS and CDR2 YDEGEE. The V gene end was trimmed by 5 bases and the J gene end by 7 bases; junction bases not matched to a gene: 10. The CDR3 length is 15 residues. The CDR3 loop reads CASSFAGTGPEKLFF. CDR3 coding DNA: TGTGCCAGCAGTTTTGCCGGGACAGGACCTGAAAAACTGTTTTTT. The full variable domain, with the rest looked up from reference TRBV5-8 and TRBJ1-4, is EAGVTQSPTHLIKTRGQQATLRCSPISGHTSVYWYQQALGLGLQFLLWYDEGEERNRGNFPPRFSGRQFPNYSSELNVNALELEDSALYLCASSFAGTGPEKLFFGSGTQLSVL.

The chain joins TRBV29-1 to TRBJ2-5; D perhaps matches TRBD1 (5 bases). The CDR3 spans 12 residues. Trimming pared 3 bases from V and 3 bases from J, leaving 8 bases between. Germline CDR1 is SQVTM and CDR2 is ANQGSEA. CDR3 bases: TGCAGCGTTGATCGCAGGGAAGAGACCCAGTACTTC. Encoded protein: CSVDRREETQYF.

This clone was recorded a few times. The CDR3 DNA follows: TGTGCCAGCAGCCAGGTGGGACTAGCGGGAGATCACGAGCAGTACTTC. Its protein is CASSQVGLAGDHEQYF. V gene TRBV4-2 combines with J gene TRBJ2-7; 14 bases match TRBD2. Germline V gives CDR1 LGHNA, CDR2 YNFKEQ. Trimming cost V 3 bases and J 5 bases; bases outside gene matches: 6. This CDR3 is 16 amino acids long.

The V gene is TRBV19, the J gene TRBJ2-1, with D maybe TRBD2 (8 bases). V was pared by 5 bases and J by 0 bases, with 17 bases between. The CDR3 runs 17 residues. Germline-derived CDR1 and CDR2 are LNHDA and SQIVND (reference sequence). CDR3 sequence: CASSWGSGDSSYNEQFF. DNA of the CDR3: TGTGCCAGTAGTTGGGGTAGCGGGGACAGCTCCTACAATGAGCAGTTCTTC.

The chain links TRBV7-3 to TRBJ2-7; no clear D. V gave up 1 base and J gave up 3 bases, with 4 bases separating them. CDR1 is SGHTA and CDR2 is FQGTGA in the germline V gene. This CDR3 spans 12 amino acids. The CDR3 sequence is CASSLNGYEQYF. CDR3 sequence (DNA): TGTGCCAGCAGCTTAAACGGCTACGAGCAGTACTTC.

The chain employs TRBV9 and TRBJ2-7, with TRBD2 matching 7 bases. Germline CDR1 and CDR2: SGDLS and YYNGEE. Trimming took 4 bases from V and 5 from J; bases not matched to a gene: 12. The CDR3 is made up of 15 amino acids. The CDR3 DNA is TGTGCCAGCAGCCCACCGGCGGGAGATCCCGACGAGCAGTACTTC. It codes for CASSPPAGDPDEQYF.

This chain uses TRBV30 with TRBJ2-7; 8 nucleotides agree with TRBD1. Unmatched junction bases numbered 10, after V lost 0 bases and J lost 3 bases. Germline lookup yields CDR1 GTSNPN and CDR2 SVGIG (reference sequence). This CDR3 is 16 amino acids long. CDR3 nucleotide sequence: TGTGCCTGGAGTGTACGGACAGGGACAATTGGCTACGAGCAGTACTTC. Translated, it gives CAWSVRTGTIGYEQYF.

V and J are TRBV7-9 and TRBJ1-1, with D uncertain. The CDR3 is 16 residues long. Per the germline V gene, CDR1 is SEHNR and CDR2 is FQNEAQ (reference sequence). V shed 1 base and J shed 1 base, with 13 bases lying between them. This chain's CDR3 is CASSLGSMVRNTEAFF. CDR3 bases: TGTGCCAGCAGCTTAGGGTCTATGGTGAGGAACACTGAAGCTTTCTTT. Together with reference TRBV7-9 and TRBJ1-1, the CDR3 gives the full variable domain: DTGVSQNPRHKITKRGQNVTFRCDPISEHNRLYWYRQTLGQGPEFLTYFQNEAQLEKSRLLSDRFSAERPKGSFSTLEIQRTEQGDSAMYLCASSLGSMVRNTEAFFGQGTRLTVV.

V is TRBV5-1 and J is TRBJ2-1; TRBD2 agrees at 10 bases. CDR3 length: 14 amino acids. The V segment lost 7 bases and the J segment 9 bases; nucleotides outside the gene matches: 10. CDR1 SGHRS and CDR2 YFSETQ come from the germline V gene. This CDR3 is CASVEAGGRSEQFF. The CDR3 DNA follows: TGCGCCAGCGTAGAAGCGGGGGGGCGGAGTGAGCAGTTCTTC.

The count of this clone is one. The V gene is TRBV16, the J gene TRBJ1-4; 7 bases map to TRBD1. The CDR3 has 16 residues. V trimming: 4 bases; J trimming: 0 bases; junction bases outside the gene matches: 5. Germline assignment: CDR1 KGHSY and CDR2 FQNENV. CDR3 protein: CASSPRQGATNEKLFF. The DNA for the CDR3 is TGTGCCAGCAGCCCGAGACAGGGCGCAACTAATGAAAAACTGTTTTTT.